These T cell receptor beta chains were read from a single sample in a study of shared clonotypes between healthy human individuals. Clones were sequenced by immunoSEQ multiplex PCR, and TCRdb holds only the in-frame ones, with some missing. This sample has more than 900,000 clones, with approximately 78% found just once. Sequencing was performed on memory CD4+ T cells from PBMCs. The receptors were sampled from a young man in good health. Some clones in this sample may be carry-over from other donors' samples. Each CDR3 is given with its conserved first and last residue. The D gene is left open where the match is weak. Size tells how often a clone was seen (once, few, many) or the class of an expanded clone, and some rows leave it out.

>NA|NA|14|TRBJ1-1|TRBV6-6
CASSRPPVNTEAFF
TGTGCCAGCAGTCGCCCTCCAGTGAACACTGAAGCTTTCTTT
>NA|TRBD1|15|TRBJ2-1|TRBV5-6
CASNEEGRGKNEQFF
TGTGCCAGCAACGAAGAAGGCAGGGGGAAAAATGAGCAGTTCTTC
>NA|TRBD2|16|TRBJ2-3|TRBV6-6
CASSYVLAGFTDTQYF
TGTGCCAGCAGTTACGTACTAGCGGGGTTCACAGATACGCAGTATTTT
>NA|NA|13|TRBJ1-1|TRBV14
CASSRAGGAEAFF
TGTGCCAGCAGCCGGGCAGGCGGGGCTGAAGCTTTCTTT
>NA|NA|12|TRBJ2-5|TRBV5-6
CASSKYRETQYF
TGTGCCAGCAGCAAATACAGGGAGACCCAGTACTTC
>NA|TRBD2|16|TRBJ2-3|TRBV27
CARTSGRAGGTDTQYF
TGTGCCAGAACTAGCGGGAGGGCCGGGGGAACAGATACGCAGTATTTT
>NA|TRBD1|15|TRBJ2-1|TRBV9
CASSERQGTDNEQFF
TGTGCCAGCAGCGAACGACAGGGTACGGACAATGAGCAGTTCTTC
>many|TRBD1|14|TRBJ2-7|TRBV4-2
CASSHRTGLDEQYF
TGTGCCAGCAGCCACCGGACAGGGCTTGACGAGCAGTACTTC
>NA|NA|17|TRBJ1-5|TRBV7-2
CASSSATTGPQNQPQHF
TGTGCCAGCAGCTCAGCTACCACCGGGCCTCAAAATCAGCCCCAGCATTTT
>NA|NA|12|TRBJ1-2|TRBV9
CASSVDSYGYTF
TGTGCCAGCAGCGTTGACAGCTATGGCTACACCTTC
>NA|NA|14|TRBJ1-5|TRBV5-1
CASSLDGGNQPQHF
TGCGCCAGCAGCTTGGATGGAGGCAATCAGCCCCAGCATTTT
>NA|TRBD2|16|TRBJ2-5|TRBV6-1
CASSEVSGMVLGTQYF
TGTGCCAGCAGTGAAGTAAGCGGGATGGTCTTAGGAACCCAGTACTTC
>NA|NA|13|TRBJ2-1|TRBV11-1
CASSGRLGNEQFF
TGTGCCAGCAGCGGCCGCCTGGGAAATGAGCAGTTCTTC
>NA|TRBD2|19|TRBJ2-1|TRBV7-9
CASSLGGLAGRNAYNEQFF
TGTGCCAGCAGCTTGGGGGGACTAGCGGGAAGAAACGCCTACAATGAGCAGTTCTTC
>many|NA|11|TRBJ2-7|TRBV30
CAWRDTYEQYF
TGTGCCTGGAGAGACACCTACGAGCAGTACTTC
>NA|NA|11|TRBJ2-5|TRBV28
CASASKETQYF
TGTGCCAGCGCATCAAAAGAGACCCAGTACTTC
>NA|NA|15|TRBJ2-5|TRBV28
CASSSFAGLRETQYF
TGTGCCAGCAGTTCCTTCGCGGGCCTTCGGGAGACCCAGTACTTC
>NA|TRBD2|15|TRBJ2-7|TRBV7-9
CASSSHQREVSEQYF
TGTGCCAGCAGCTCCCACCAGCGGGAGGTCTCCGAGCAGTACTTC
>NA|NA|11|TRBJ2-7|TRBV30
CAWRDLYEQYF
TGTGCCTGGAGGGACCTCTACGAGCAGTACTTC
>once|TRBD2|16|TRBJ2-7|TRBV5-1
CASSLAPLAGPYEQYF
TGCGCCAGCAGCTTGGCGCCGTTAGCGGGGCCCTACGAGCAGTACTTC
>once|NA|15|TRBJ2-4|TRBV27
CASSLRVGLGNIQYF
TGTGCCAGCAGTTTAAGGGTTGGGCTGGGAAACATTCAGTACTTC
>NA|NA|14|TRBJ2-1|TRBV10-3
CAISELATSDEQFF
TGTGCCATCAGTGAACTAGCCACCAGCGATGAGCAGTTCTTC
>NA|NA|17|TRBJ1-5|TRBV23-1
CASGISGTLGDNQPQHF
TGCGCCAGCGGTATCTCGGGGACACTGGGGGATAATCAGCCCCAGCATTTT
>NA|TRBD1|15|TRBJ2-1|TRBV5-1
CASSRGDRSYNEQFF
TGCGCCAGCAGCAGGGGGGACAGGAGCTACAATGAGCAGTTCTTC
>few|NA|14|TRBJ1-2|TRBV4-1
CASSQEGGVNGYTF
TGCGCCAGCAGCCAAGAGGGAGGGGTGAATGGCTACACCTTC
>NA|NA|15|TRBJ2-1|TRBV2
CASRGTGDPHNEQFF
TGTGCCAGCAGAGGGACGGGAGATCCCCACAATGAGCAGTTCTTC
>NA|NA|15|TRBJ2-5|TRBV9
CASSVAGASWETQYF
TGTGCCAGCAGCGTAGCGGGAGCCTCTTGGGAGACCCAGTACTTC
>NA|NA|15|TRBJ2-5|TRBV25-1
CASSDFTGTGETQYF
TGTGCCAGCAGTGACTTTACAGGGACGGGGGAGACCCAGTACTTC
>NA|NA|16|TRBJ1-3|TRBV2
CASSEVPGANGNTIYF
TGTGCCAGCAGTGAAGTTCCGGGGGCGAATGGAAACACCATATATTTT
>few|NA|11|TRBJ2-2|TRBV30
CAWKGHGELFF
TGTGCCTGGAAGGGACACGGGGAGCTGTTTTTT
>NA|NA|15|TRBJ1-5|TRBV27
CASSPVAFTNQPQHF
TGTGCCAGCAGTCCAGTTGCGTTTACGAATCAGCCCCAGCATTTT
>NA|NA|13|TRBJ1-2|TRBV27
CASSRGMGYGYTF
TGTGCCAGCAGCCGGGGGATGGGCTATGGCTACACCTTC
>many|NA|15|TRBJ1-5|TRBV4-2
CASSQQGQHNQPQHF
TGTGCCAGCAGCCAACAGGGGCAGCACAATCAGCCCCAGCATTTT
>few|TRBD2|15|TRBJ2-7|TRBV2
CASRTVGLAGVEQYF
TGTGCCAGCAGGACCGTGGGACTAGCGGGAGTTGAGCAGTACTTC
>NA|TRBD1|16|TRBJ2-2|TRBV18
CASSRQGALNTGELFF
TGTGCCAGCTCAAGACAGGGGGCCCTCAACACCGGGGAGCTGTTTTTT
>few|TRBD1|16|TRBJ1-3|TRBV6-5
CASSYRGDRAGNTIYF
TGTGCCAGCAGTTATCGCGGAGACAGGGCGGGAAACACCATATATTTT
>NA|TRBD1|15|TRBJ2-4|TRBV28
CASSVGTASKNIQYF
TGTGCCAGCAGTGTGGGGACAGCTTCCAAAAACATTCAGTACTTC
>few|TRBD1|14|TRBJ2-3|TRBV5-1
CASSSGQGADTQYF
TGCGCCAGCAGCTCCGGACAGGGTGCAGATACGCAGTATTTT
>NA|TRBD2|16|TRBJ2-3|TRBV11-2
CASSFSSGISTDTQYF
TGTGCCAGCAGCTTTTCTAGCGGGATCAGCACAGATACGCAGTATTTT
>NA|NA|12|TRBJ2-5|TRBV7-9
CASSPLVETQYF
TGTGCCAGCAGCCCCCTAGTAGAGACCCAGTACTTC
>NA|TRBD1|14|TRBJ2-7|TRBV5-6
CASSPWDRDYEQYF
TGTGCCAGCAGCCCGTGGGACAGGGACTACGAGCAGTACTTC
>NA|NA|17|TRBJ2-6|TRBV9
CASQNPWPGSGANVLTF
TGTGCCAGCCAGAACCCCTGGCCGGGGTCTGGGGCCAACGTCCTGACTTTC
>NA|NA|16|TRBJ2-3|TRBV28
CASSPTGSRLKDTQYF
TGTGCCAGCAGCCCTACAGGGTCTCGGCTTAAGGATACGCAGTATTTT
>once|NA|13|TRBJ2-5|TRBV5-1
CASSFGGRETQYF
TGCGCCAGCAGCTTCGGGGGGCGGGAGACCCAGTACTTC
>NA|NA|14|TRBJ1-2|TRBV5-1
CASSFSGVAAGYTF
TGCGCCAGCAGCTTCTCAGGGGTGGCTGCTGGCTACACCTTC
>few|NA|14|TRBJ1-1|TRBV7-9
CASSSQFLVTEAFF
TGTGCCAGCAGTTCCCAATTTCTGGTCACTGAAGCTTTCTTT
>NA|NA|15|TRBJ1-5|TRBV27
CASRSLGNLRQPQHF
TGTGCCAGCAGATCCCTGGGCAATCTCAGGCAGCCCCAGCATTTT
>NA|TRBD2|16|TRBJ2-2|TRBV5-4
CASSLGLAGSMGELFF
TGTGCCAGCAGCTTAGGGCTAGCGGGAAGTATGGGGGAGCTGTTTTTT
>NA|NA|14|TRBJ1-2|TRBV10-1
CANQKTGTLYGYTF
TGCGCCAACCAGAAAACCGGGACGCTCTATGGCTACACCTTC
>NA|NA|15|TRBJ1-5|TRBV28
CASSLYRYSNQPQHF
TGTGCCAGCAGTTTATACAGATATAGCAATCAGCCCCAGCATTTT
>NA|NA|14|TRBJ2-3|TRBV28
CASGTSPRGDTQYF
TGTGCCAGCGGAACTAGCCCGCGGGGAGATACGCAGTATTTT
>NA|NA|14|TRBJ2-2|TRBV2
CASRGSGRTGELFF
TGTGCCAGCAGGGGAAGCGGCCGCACCGGGGAGCTGTTTTTT
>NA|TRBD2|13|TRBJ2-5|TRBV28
CASRLAGEETQYF
TGTGCCAGCAGACTAGCGGGAGAAGAGACCCAGTACTTC
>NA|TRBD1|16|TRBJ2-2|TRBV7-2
CASSPTGGTNTGELFF
TGTGCCAGCAGTCCTACAGGGGGAACTAACACCGGGGAGCTGTTTTTT